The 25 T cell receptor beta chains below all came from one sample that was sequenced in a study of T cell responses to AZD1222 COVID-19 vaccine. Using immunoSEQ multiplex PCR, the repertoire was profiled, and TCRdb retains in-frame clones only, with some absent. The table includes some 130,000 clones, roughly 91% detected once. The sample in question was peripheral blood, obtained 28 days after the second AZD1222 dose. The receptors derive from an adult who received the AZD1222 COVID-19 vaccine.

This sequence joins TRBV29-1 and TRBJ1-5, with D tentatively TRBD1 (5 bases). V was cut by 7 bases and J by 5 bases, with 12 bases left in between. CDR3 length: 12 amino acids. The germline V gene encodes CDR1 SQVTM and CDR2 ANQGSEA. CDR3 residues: CSAGDGDQPQHF. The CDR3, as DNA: TGCAGCGCCGGGGACGGAGATCAGCCCCAGCATTTT.

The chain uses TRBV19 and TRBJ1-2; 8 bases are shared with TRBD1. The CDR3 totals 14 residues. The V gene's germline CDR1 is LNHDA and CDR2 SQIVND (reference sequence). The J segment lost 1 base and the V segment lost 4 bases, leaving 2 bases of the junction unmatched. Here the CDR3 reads CASSRDRGNYGYTF. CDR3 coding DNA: TGTGCCAGTAGTAGAGACAGGGGTAACTATGGCTACACCTTC.

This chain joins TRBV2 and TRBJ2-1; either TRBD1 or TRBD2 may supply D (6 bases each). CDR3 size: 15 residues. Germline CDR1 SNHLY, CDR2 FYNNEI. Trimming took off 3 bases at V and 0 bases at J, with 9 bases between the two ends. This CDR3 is CASSEGGLSYNEQFF. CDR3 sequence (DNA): TGTGCCAGCAGTGAGGGGGGCCTCTCCTACAATGAGCAGTTCTTC. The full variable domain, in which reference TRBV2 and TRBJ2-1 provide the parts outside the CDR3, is EPEVTQTPSHQVTQMGQEVILRCVPISNHLYFYWYRQILGQKVEFLVSFYNNEISEKSEIFDDQFSVERPDGSNFTLKIRSTKLEDSAMYFCASSEGGLSYNEQFFGPGTRLTVL.

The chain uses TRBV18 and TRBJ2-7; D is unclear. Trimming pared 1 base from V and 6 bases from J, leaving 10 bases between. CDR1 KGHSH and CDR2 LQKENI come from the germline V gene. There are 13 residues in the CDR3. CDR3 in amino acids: CASSPRSGSEQYF. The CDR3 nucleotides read TGTGCCAGCTCACCACGTTCTGGGTCCGAGCAGTACTTC.

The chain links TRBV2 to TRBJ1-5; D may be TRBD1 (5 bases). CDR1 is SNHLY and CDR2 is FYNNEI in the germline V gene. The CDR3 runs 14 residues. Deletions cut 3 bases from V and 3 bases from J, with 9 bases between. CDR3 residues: CASSDRVYNQPQHF. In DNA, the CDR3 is TGTGCCAGCAGTGACAGGGTCTACAATCAGCCCCAGCATTTT.

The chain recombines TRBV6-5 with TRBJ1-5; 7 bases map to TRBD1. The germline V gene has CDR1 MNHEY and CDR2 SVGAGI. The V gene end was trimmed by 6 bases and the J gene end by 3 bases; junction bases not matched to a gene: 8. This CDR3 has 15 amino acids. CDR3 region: CASRHRDSLNQPQHF. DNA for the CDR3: TGTGCCAGCAGGCACCGGGACAGCCTCAATCAGCCCCAGCATTTT.

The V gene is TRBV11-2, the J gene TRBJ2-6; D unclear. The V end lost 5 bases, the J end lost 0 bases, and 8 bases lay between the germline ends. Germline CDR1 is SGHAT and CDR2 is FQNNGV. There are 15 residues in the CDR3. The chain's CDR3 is CASSLVSSGANVLTF. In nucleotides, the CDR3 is TGTGCCAGCAGCCTCGTTAGCTCTGGGGCCAACGTCCTGACTTTC.

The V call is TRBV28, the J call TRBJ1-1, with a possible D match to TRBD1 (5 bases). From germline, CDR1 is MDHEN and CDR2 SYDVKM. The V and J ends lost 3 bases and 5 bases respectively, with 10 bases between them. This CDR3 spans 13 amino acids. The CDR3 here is CASSFRSGTEAFF. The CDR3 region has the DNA TGTGCCAGCAGTTTTAGGTCAGGGACTGAAGCTTTCTTT.

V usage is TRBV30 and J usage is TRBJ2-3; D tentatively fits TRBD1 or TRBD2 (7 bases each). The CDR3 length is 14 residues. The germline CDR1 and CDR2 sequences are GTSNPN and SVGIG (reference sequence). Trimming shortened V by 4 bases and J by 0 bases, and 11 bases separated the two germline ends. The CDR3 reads CAWNQGGSTDTQYF. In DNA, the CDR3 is TGTGCCTGGAATCAGGGGGGGAGCACAGATACGCAGTATTTT.

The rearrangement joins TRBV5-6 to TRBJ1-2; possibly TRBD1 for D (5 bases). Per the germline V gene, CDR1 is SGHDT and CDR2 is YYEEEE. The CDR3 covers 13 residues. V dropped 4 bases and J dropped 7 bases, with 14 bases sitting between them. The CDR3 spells CASSVDSRPGYTF. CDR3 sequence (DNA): TGTGCCAGCAGCGTTGACAGTAGACCTGGCTACACCTTC.

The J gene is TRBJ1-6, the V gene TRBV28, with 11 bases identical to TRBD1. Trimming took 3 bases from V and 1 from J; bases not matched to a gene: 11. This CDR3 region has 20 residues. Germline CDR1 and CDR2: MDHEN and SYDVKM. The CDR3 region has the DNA TGTGCCAGCAGTTTGAACTCCGGGACAGGGGGATTGTCCTATAATTCACCCCTCCACTTT. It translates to CASSLNSGTGGLSYNSPLHF.

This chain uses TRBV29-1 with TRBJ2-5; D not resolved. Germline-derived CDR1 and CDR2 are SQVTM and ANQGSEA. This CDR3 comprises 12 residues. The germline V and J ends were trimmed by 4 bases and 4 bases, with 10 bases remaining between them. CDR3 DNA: TGCAGCGTTGGTAACCTGGGAGAGACCCAGTACTTC. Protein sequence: CSVGNLGETQYF.

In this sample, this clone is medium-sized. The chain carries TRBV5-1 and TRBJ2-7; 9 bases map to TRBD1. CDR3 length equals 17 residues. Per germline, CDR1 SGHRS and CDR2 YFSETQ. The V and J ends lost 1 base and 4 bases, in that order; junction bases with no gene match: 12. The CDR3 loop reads CASSLSPGTGSEYEQYF. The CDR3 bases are TGCGCCAGCAGCTTGTCCCCCGGGACAGGGAGTGAGTACGAGCAGTACTTC.

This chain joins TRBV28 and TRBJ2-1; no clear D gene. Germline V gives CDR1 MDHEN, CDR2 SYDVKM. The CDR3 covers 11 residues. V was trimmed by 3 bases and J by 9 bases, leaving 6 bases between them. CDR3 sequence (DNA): TGTGCCAGCAGTTTCGTACGTGAGCAGTTCTTC. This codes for CASSFVREQFF.

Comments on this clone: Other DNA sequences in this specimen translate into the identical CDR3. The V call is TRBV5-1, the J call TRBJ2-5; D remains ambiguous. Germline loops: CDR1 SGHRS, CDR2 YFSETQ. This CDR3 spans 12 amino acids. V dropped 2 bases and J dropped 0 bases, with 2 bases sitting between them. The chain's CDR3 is CASSFDQETQYF. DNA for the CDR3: TGCGCCAGCAGCTTTGACCAAGAGACCCAGTACTTC.

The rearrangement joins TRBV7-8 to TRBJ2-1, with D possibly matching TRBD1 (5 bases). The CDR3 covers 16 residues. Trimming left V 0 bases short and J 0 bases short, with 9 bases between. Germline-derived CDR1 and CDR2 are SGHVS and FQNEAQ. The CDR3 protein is CASSLARQGSYNEQFF. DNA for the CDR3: TGTGCCAGCAGCTTAGCGCGGCAGGGCTCCTACAATGAGCAGTTCTTC.

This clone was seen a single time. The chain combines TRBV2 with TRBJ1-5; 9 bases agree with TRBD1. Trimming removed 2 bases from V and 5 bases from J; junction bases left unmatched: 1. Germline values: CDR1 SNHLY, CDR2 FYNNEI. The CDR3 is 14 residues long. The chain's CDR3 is CASSERTGDQPQHF. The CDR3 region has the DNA TGTGCCAGCAGTGAAAGGACAGGGGATCAGCCCCAGCATTTT. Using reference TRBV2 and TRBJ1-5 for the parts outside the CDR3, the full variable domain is EPEVTQTPSHQVTQMGQEVILRCVPISNHLYFYWYRQILGQKVEFLVSFYNNEISEKSEIFDDQFSVERPDGSNFTLKIRSTKLEDSAMYFCASSERTGDQPQHFGDGTRLSIL.

CDR3 in DNA: TGTGCCAGCAGCTTAGCGCAAGAAGAGCAGTACTTC. Amino acids: CASSLAQEEQYF. The chain joins TRBV7-9 to TRBJ2-7; D is uncertain. Germline V lookup: CDR1 SEHNR, CDR2 FQNEAQ (reference sequence). Trimming took 0 bases from V and 7 from J, leaving 7 bases between them. The CDR3 has 12 amino acids.

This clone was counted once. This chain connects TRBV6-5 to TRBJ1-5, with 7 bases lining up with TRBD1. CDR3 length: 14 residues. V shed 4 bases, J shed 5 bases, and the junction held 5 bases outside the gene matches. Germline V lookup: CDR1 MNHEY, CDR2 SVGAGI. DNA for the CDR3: TGTGCCAGCAGTTTTGCCAGGGGGTATCAGCCCCAGCATTTT. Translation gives CASSFARGYQPQHF.

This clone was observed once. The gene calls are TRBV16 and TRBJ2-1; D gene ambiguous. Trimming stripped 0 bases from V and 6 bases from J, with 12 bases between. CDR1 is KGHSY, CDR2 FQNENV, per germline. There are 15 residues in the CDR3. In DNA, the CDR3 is TGTGCCAGCAGCCAATCTAGGACGCAATTCAATGAGCAGTTCTTC. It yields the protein CASSQSRTQFNEQFF.

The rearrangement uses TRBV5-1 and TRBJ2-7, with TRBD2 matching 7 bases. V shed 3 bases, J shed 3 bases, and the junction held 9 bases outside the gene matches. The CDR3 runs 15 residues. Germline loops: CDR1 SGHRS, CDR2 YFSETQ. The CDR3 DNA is TGCGCCAGCAGCTATCGACTAGCACCTAGCTACGAGCAGTACTTC. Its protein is CASSYRLAPSYEQYF.

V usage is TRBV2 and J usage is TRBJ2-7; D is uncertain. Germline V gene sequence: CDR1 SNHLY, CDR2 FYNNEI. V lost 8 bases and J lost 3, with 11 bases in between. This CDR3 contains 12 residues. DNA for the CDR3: TGTGCCAGCGGTGTCACCTTCTACGAGCAGTACTTC. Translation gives CASGVTFYEQYF.

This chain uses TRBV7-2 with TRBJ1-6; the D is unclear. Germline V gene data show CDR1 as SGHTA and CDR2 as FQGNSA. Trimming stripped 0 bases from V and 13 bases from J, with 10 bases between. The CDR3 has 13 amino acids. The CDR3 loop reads CASSLAPNVPLHF. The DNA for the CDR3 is TGTGCCAGCAGCTTAGCCCCCAATGTGCCCCTCCACTTT. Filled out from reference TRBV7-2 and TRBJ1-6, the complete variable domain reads GAGVSQSPSNKVTEKGKDVELRCDPISGHTALYWYRQSLGQGLEFLIYFQGNSAPDKSGLPSDRFSAERTGGSVSTLTIQRTQQEDSAVYLCASSLAPNVPLHFGNGTRLTVT.

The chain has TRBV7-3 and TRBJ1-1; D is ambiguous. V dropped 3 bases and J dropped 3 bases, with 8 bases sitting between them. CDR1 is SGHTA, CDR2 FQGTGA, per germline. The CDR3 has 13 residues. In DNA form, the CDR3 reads TGTGCCAGCAGCTTGAGGTTGGACACTGAAGCTTTCTTT. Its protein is CASSLRLDTEAFF. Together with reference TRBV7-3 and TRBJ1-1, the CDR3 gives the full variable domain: GAGVSQTPSNKVTEKGKYVELRCDPISGHTALYWYRQSLGQGPEFLIYFQGTGAADDSGLPNDRFFAVRPEGSVSTLKIQRTERGDSAVYLCASSLRLDTEAFFGQGTRLTVV.

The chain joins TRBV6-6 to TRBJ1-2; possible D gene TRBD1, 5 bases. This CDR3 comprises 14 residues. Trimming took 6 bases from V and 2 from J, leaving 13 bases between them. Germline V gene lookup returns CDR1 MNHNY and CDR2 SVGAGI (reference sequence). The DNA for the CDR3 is TGTGCCAGCAGAGCCCCGGGGGGGAACTATGGCTACACCTTC. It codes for CASRAPGGNYGYTF.